What follows are 15 T cell receptor beta chains derived from one specimen sequenced in a study of CD8 T cells in Susac syndrome. Reverse transcription of about 0.5 to 1 ug RNA was performed with random hexamers. TCRdb reprocessed the immunoSEQ multiplex PCR reads via MiXCR and lists one record per CDR3 protein. The sample includes 170,000 or so distinct CDR3 sequences, approximately 94% of them seen just once. Sequenced: CD4+ T cells from PBMCs. These receptors were collected from a human donor with Susac syndrome.

The chain carries TRBV12-3 or TRBV12-4 and TRBJ2-7; 8 bases line up with TRBD1. This CDR3 is built from 12 residues. CDR3 sequence: CVSGTGSYEQYF. The DNA for the CDR3 is TGTGTCTCGGGGACAGGTTCCTACGAGCAGTACTTC.

The rearrangement joins TRBV4-2 to TRBJ2-7; D may correspond to TRBD1 or TRBD2 (5 bases each). The germline CDR1 and CDR2 sequences are LGHNA and YNFKEQ. CDR3 length: 16 amino acids. V lost 4 bases, J lost 1 base, and 17 bases lay in between. CDR3 in DNA: TGTGCCAGCAGCCGTGGATGGGACGTTGGGTCCTACGAGCAGTACTTC. Translating it yields CASSRGWDVGSYEQYF.

This sequence joins TRBV27 and TRBJ2-1; 7 bases align to TRBD1. The trim removed 6 bases at V and 9 bases at J, leaving 11 bases unmatched. The germline gives CDR1 MNHEY, CDR2 SMNVEV (reference sequence). CDR3 length equals 14 residues. CDR3 region: CASRIEGAGSEQFF. The CDR3 DNA sequence: TGTGCCAGCAGAATCGAGGGGGCTGGAAGTGAGCAGTTCTTC.

The CDR3 spells CASSPRGGSSNQPQHF. CDR3 nucleotides: TGTGCCAGTAGTCCTCGGGGAGGATCTTCCAATCAGCCCCAGCATTTT. This chain joins TRBV19 and TRBJ1-5; no clear D. V lost 5 bases, J lost 3 bases, and 17 bases lay in between. CDR3 length equals 16 residues. The germline V gene encodes CDR1 LNHDA and CDR2 SQIVND (reference sequence).

The V call is TRBV29-1, the J call TRBJ2-4; D is tentatively TRBD1 or TRBD2 (6 bases each). The germline gives CDR1 SQVTM, CDR2 ANQGSEA. CDR3 length equals 15 residues. V shed 4 bases and J shed 1 base, with 14 bases lying between them. CDR3 residues: CSVAPGAGAKNIQYF. The CDR3 DNA is TGCAGCGTTGCCCCGGGGGCAGGGGCCAAAAACATTCAGTACTTC.

This chain links TRBV4-2 with TRBJ1-2, with 8 bases aligning to TRBD1. Germline loops: CDR1 LGHNA, CDR2 YNFKEQ. The CDR3 has 17 amino acids. V lost 4 bases and J lost 0; bases outside the gene matches: 10. CDR3: CASSPFGTGAPNYGYTF. The CDR3 nucleotides read TGTGCCAGCAGCCCCTTCGGGACAGGCGCTCCTAACTATGGCTACACCTTC.

The chain recombines TRBV28 with TRBJ2-3, with 7 bases identical to TRBD2. Losses at the gene ends were 2 bases for V and 2 bases for J; bases not matched to a gene: 7. The V gene's germline CDR1 is MDHEN and CDR2 SYDVKM. The CDR3 has 16 residues. CDR3 in amino acids: CASSLAGVPYTDTQYF. In DNA form, the CDR3 reads TGTGCCAGCAGTTTAGCGGGGGTTCCGTACACAGATACGCAGTATTTT. Full variable domain (outside the CDR3, taken from reference TRBV28 and TRBJ2-3): DVKVTQSSRYLVKRTGEKVFLECVQDMDHENMFWYRQDPGLGLRLIYFSYDVKMKEKGDIPEGYSVSREKKERFSLILESASTNQTSMYLCASSLAGVPYTDTQYFGPGTRLTVL.

This clonotype showed up just a few times. The chain employs TRBV27 and TRBJ2-7, with 10 nucleotides matching TRBD2. The CDR3 is 14 amino acids. V lost 2 bases, J lost 4 bases, and 2 bases stayed unmatched. CDR1 and CDR2 (germline): MNHEY, SMNVEV (reference sequence). CDR3 amino acids: CASSLLAGVYEQYF. CDR3 DNA sequence: TGTGCCAGCAGTTTACTAGCGGGAGTTTACGAGCAGTACTTC.

The chain combines TRBV30 with TRBJ2-3, with D possibly TRBD2 on 5 matching bases. CDR1 is GTSNPN, CDR2 SVGIG, per germline (reference sequence). The CDR3 is 12 residues long. The V end was cut by 5 bases, the J end by 7 bases, with 13 bases between. The DNA of the CDR3 is TGTGCCTGGGGGTTAGCGAGCCATACGCAGTATTTT. Its protein product is CAWGLASHTQYF.

This chain links TRBV3-1 with TRBJ2-3, with 10 bases fitting TRBD2. The CDR3 loop spans 17 amino acids. Trimming cost V 3 bases and J 3 bases; bases outside gene matches: 9. CDR1 is LGHDT, CDR2 YNNKEL, per germline (reference sequence). The chain's CDR3 is CASSHNPAGGPTDTQYF. Written as DNA, the CDR3 is TGTGCCAGCAGCCACAATCCAGCGGGGGGGCCGACAGATACGCAGTATTTT.

The chain is built from TRBV20-1 and TRBJ1-5, with a possible D match to TRBD1 (6 bases). Germline V gene sequence: CDR1 DFQATT, CDR2 SNEGSKA (reference sequence). Trimming removed 6 bases at V and 3 bases at J, with 12 bases between. The CDR3 covers 13 residues. The CDR3 loop is CSATRDNNQPQHF. The CDR3 DNA is TGCAGTGCAACCCGGGACAACAATCAGCCCCAGCATTTT.

The chain links TRBV15 to TRBJ2-1, with 14 bases fitting TRBD2. V lost 6 bases and J lost 4; bases outside the gene matches: 11. Germline assignment: CDR1 LNHNV and CDR2 YYDKDF (reference sequence). The CDR3 extends over 18 amino acids. The CDR3 region has the DNA TGTGCCACCAGTCTGACCGGGACTAGCGGGAGAGGTTACAATGAGCAGTTCTTC. The encoded protein is CATSLTGTSGRGYNEQFF. The full variable domain, with the rest looked up from reference TRBV15 and TRBJ2-1, is DAMVIQNPRYQVTQFGKPVTLSCSQTLNHNVMYWYQQKSSQAPKLLFHYYDKDFNNEADTPDNFQSRRPNTSFCFLDIRSPGLGDTAMYLCATSLTGTSGRGYNEQFFGPGTRLTVL.

The V and J genes are TRBV29-1 and TRBJ2-5, with D maybe TRBD1 (5 bases). The CDR3 sequence is 14 residues long. V lost 7 bases, J lost 4 bases, and 19 bases lay in between. Germline values: CDR1 SQVTM, CDR2 ANQGSEA. In nucleotides, the CDR3 is TGCAGCGCCCGCGGCAGGGTGGAGCGAGAGACCCAGTACTTC. Translating it yields CSARGRVERETQYF.

The chain recombines TRBV2 with TRBJ1-1; TRBD1 agrees at 7 bases. This CDR3 has 14 amino acids. Losses at the gene ends were 4 bases for V and 4 bases for J; bases not matched to a gene: 6. From germline, CDR1 is SNHLY and CDR2 FYNNEI. CDR3 region: CASSAQGQLTEAFF. The CDR3 bases are TGTGCCAGCAGTGCTCAGGGACAGCTCACTGAAGCTTTCTTT.

The rearrangement links TRBV15 to TRBJ1-2, with 7 bases matching TRBD1. Germline values: CDR1 LNHNV, CDR2 YYDKDF (reference sequence). With V trimmed by 3 bases and J by 7 bases, 5 bases remained unmatched. The CDR3 extends over 13 amino acids. DNA of the CDR3: TGTGCCACCAGCAGGGACGGGACAGTTGGCTACACCTTC. Protein sequence: CATSRDGTVGYTF.